This T cell receptor (beta chain) stems from a study of T cell responses to AZD1222 COVID-19 vaccine. Clones were sequenced by immunoSEQ multiplex PCR, and TCRdb holds only the in-frame ones, with some missing. This table has 150,000 to 200,000 clones, 88% appearing once. Details on this clone: Its specificity is not known.

The germline V gene encodes CDR1 MNHEY and CDR2 SVGAGI. The CDR3 length is 14 residues. Trimming removed 4 bases at V and 8 bases at J, with 12 bases between. Whole-study results and caveats: The donor group comprised mostly white British people and more females; the analysis possibly underestimated clonal diversity. At study baseline, merely six AZD1222 recipients were seropositive. Spike as a whole was targeted by vaccine-associated CD4 TCRs, dominant at 160-218 and 743-854.

Pooled together were second doses at about 4 or about 12 weeks. This TCR was sampled from an adult who received the AZD1222 COVID-19 vaccine. This material consisted of peripheral blood, taken 28 days after the second AZD1222 dose. This rearrangement joins TRBV6-5 to TRBJ1-6; D not resolved. CDR3 nucleotides: TGTGCCAGCAGTTCAGCGCGGGTGGATTCACCCCTCCACTTT. Residues: CASSSARVDSPLHF.